The rows below give T cell receptor beta chains drawn from one sample of a study of PD-L1 blockade in urothelial cancer. The data were produced by immunoSEQ multiplex PCR, yet TCRdb's version contains in-frame clones alone and is incomplete. The sample includes approximately 47,000 clones, more than 80% of them seen just once. Sample: PBMCs, taken around atezolizumab (anti-PD-L1) treatment. The source is a man between 65 and 80 years old with urothelial cancer. Both conserved end residues are part of each CDR3. A D gene is named only where the DNA matches it firmly. The size of a clone is reported for some rows only, either as once, few or many, or as a class for expanded clones.

j_gene | v_gene | abundance | d_gene | CDR3nt | CDR3aa
TRBJ1-4 | TRBV2 | NA | TRBD1 | TGTGCCAGCAGGGGGACAGGGAATCTGTTTTTT | CASRGTGNLFF
TRBJ2-5 | TRBV19 | NA | NA | TGTGCCAGTAGTGTGAACAGGGAGGCTAGCGGAGAGACCCAGTACTTC | CASSVNREASGETQYF
TRBJ2-2 | TRBV28 | NA | TRBD1 | TGTGCCAGCAGTTTACAGGGGGCACAGGACACCGGGGAGCTGTTTTTT | CASSLQGAQDTGELFF
TRBJ1-5 | TRBV10-3 | NA | TRBD1 | TGTGCCATCAGTGAGTCAAACAGGGGGTTTGATCAGCCCCAGCATTTT | CAISESNRGFDQPQHF
TRBJ1-5 | TRBV30 | NA | NA | TGTGCCTGGAGTGTCGCGGGGCAGAATCAGCCCCAGCATTTT | CAWSVAGQNQPQHF
TRBJ1-2 | TRBV28 | NA | NA | TGTGCCAGCAGCACGGAGGTCTATGGCTACACCTTC | CASSTEVYGYTF
TRBJ2-1 | TRBV9 | NA | NA | TGTGCCAGCAGCGCCGAGCGGAGTTACAATGAGCAGTTCTTC | CASSAERSYNEQFF
TRBJ2-1 | TRBV5-1 | NA | TRBD2 | TGCGCCAGCAGCTTGGCAGTAGCGGGAGGAGAGGAGCAGTTCTTC | CASSLAVAGGEEQFF
TRBJ1-1 | TRBV28 | NA | TRBD1 | TGTGCCAGCAGTTTATGGGGACAGACGGGGAACACTGAAGCTTTCTTT | CASSLWGQTGNTEAFF
TRBJ2-7 | TRBV4-1 | NA | TRBD1 | TGCGCCAGCAGCCAAGCATATAGGGGGCCCTACGAGCAGTACTTC | CASSQAYRGPYEQYF
TRBJ2-7 | TRBV10-3 | NA | TRBD2 | TGTGCCATCAGTGAAGGGCTAGCGGCCTACGAGCAGTACTTC | CAISEGLAAYEQYF
TRBJ1-1 | TRBV28 | NA | NA | TGTGCCAGCAGTCCCCTGACAGGCCCAGCTTTCTTT | CASSPLTGPAFF
TRBJ1-1 | TRBV10-3 | few | NA | TGTGCCATCAGTGGAACCTCCGGGAAGGACACTGAAGCTTTCTTT | CAISGTSGKDTEAFF
TRBJ1-2 | TRBV28 | NA | TRBD1 | TGTGCCAGCAGTGAATCAGGGGGCGTGGTCTATGGCTACACCTTC | CASSESGGVVYGYTF
TRBJ2-5 | TRBV30 | few | NA | TGTGCCTGGAGTGTACAGCGGACAGGGAGGGTGGAAGAGACCCAGTACTTC | CAWSVQRTGRVEETQYF
TRBJ2-3 | TRBV5-1 | NA | TRBD2 | TGCGCCAGCAGCCCCCTGACTAGCGGGAGGGCGGGGGGCACAGATACGCAGTATTTT | CASSPLTSGRAGGTDTQYF
TRBJ2-7 | TRBV2 | NA | TRBD1 | TGTGCCAGCAAAGGGACAGGGCCCCCCTACGAGCAGTACTTC | CASKGTGPPYEQYF
TRBJ2-7 | TRBV7-9 | few | NA | TGTGCCAGCAGGGCACCGGACTCGAGCTCCTACGAGCAGTACTTC | CASRAPDSSSYEQYF
TRBJ1-1 | TRBV5-6 | NA | TRBD1 | TGTGCCAGCAGCCCGGGGACCGGGACAGGGGCGACTGAAGCTTTCTTT | CASSPGTGTGATEAFF
TRBJ2-5 | TRBV2 | NA | TRBD1 | TGTGCCAAGTGGACAGGGTTGACCCAAGAGACCCAGTACTTC | CAKWTGLTQETQYF
TRBJ2-7 | TRBV7-9 | few | NA | TGTGCCAGCAGCTTCCCAACTAACGAGCAGTACTTC | CASSFPTNEQYF